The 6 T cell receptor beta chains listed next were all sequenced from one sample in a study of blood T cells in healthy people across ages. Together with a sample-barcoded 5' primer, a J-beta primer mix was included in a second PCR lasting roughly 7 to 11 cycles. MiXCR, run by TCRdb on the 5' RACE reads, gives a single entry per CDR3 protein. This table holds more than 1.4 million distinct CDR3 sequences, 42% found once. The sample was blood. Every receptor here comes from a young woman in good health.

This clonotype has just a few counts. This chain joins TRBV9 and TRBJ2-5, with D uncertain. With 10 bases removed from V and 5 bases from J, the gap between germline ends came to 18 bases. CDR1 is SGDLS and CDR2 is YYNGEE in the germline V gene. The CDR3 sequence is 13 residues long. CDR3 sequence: CAAWGFGQETQYF. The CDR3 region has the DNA TGTGCCGCATGGGGATTTGGGCAGGAGACCCAGTACTTC. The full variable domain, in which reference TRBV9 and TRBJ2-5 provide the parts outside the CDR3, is DSGVTQTPKHLITATGQRVTLRCSPRSGDLSVYWYQQSLDQGLQFLIQYYNGEERAKGNILERFSAQQFPDLHSELNLSSLELGDSALYFCAAWGFGQETQYFGPGTRLLVL.

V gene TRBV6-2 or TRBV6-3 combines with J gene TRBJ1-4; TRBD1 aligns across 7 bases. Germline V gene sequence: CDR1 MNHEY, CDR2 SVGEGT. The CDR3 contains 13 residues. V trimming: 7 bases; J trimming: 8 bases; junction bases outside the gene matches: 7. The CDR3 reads CASTDRVDEKLFF. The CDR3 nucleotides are TGTGCCAGCACCGACAGGGTGGACGAAAAACTGTTTTTT.

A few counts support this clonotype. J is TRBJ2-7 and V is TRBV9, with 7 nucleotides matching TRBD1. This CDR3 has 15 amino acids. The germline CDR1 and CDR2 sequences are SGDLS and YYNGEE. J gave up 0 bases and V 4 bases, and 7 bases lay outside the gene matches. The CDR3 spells CASSSGQTSSYEQYF. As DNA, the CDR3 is TGTGCCAGCAGCTCGGGACAGACGAGCTCCTACGAGCAGTACTTC.

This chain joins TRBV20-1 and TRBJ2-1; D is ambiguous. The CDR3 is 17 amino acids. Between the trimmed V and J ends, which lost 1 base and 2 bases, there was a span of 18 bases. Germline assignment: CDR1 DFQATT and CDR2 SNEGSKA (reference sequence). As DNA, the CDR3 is TGCAGTGCTAGAGTTAACGACAAGGATTACCCCTACAATGAGCAGTTCTTC. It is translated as CSARVNDKDYPYNEQFF.

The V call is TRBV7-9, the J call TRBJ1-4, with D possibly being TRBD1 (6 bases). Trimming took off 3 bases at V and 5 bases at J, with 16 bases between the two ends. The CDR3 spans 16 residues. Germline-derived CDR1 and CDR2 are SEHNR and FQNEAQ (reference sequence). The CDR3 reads CASSLGGPGPNEKLFF. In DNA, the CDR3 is TGTGCCAGCAGCTTGGGGGGGCCGGGTCCCAATGAAAAACTGTTTTTT.

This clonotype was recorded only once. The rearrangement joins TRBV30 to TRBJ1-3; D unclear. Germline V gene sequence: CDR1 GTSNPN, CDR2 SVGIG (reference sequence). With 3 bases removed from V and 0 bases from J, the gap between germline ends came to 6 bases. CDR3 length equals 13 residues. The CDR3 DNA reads TGTGCCTGGAGGAGGGTCTCTGGAAACACCATATATTTT. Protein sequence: CAWRRVSGNTIYF. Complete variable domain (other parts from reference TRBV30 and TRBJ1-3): SQTIHQWPATLVQPVGSPLSLECTVEGTSNPNLYWYRQAAGRGLQLLFYSVGIGQISSEVPQNLSASRPQDRQFILSSKKLLLSDSGFYLCAWRRVSGNTIYFGEGSWLTVV.